This TCR beta chain was obtained from a study of CD8 T cells in ankylosing spondylitis. TCRdb independently ran MiXCR on the 5' RACE reads; one entry per CDR3 protein. The data show some 200,000 distinct CDR3 sequences, about 13% seen once. Study findings and constraints: Earlier authors reported some of these motif variants in reactive arthritis synovial fluid and blood. In ankylosing spondylitis blood, a motif of seven or eight highly homologous TCR beta variants appeared characteristic.

Deletions cut 8 bases from V and 0 bases from J, with 14 bases between. CDR3 length: 14 residues. Germline CDR1 reads WNHNN; CDR2 reads SYGVQD (reference sequence). As for this clonotype: Its antigen is not identified.

The specimen sequenced was blood, either unsorted or a sorted T cell fraction (not recorded which). The chain carries TRBV10-1 and TRBJ2-7; the D gene is possibly TRBD2 (7 bases). This clonotype was sampled from a male donor with ankylosing spondylitis or in good health (not recorded which). As DNA, the CDR3 is TGCGCCAGCTCTGGCGGGGGCGGCTCCTACGAGCAGTACTTC. Amino acid sequence: CASSGGGGSYEQYF.